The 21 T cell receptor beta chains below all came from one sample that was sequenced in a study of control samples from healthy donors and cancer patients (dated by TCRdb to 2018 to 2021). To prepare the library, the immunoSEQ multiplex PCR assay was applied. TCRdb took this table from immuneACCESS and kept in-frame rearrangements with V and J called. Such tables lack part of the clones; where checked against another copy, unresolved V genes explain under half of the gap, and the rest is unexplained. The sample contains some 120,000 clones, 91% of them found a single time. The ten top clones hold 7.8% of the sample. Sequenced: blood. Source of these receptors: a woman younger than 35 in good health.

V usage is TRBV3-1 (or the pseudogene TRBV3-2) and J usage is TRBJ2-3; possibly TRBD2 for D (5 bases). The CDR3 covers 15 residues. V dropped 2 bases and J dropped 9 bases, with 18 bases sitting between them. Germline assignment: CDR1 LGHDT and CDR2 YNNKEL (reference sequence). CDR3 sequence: CASSQPGIRGLTQYF. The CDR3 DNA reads TGTGCCAGCAGCCAACCGGGAATTCGCGGTTTAACGCAGTATTTT.

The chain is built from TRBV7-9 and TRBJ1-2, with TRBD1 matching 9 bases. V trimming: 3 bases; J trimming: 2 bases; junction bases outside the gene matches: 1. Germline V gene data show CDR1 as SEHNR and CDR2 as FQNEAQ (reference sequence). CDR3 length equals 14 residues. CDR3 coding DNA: TGTGCCAGCAGCTTTGGGACAGGGAACTATGGCTACACCTTC. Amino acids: CASSFGTGNYGYTF.

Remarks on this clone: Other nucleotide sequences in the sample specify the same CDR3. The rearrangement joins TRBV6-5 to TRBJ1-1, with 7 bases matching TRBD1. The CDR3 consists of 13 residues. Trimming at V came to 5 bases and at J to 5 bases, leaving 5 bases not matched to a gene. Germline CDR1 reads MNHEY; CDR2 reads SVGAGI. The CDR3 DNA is TGTGCCAGCAGTACGCAGGGGGGGACTGAAGCTTTCTTT. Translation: CASSTQGGTEAFF.

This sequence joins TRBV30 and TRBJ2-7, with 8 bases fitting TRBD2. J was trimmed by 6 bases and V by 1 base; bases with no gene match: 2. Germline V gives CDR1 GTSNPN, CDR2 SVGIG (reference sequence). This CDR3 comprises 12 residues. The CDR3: CAWSAREGEQYF. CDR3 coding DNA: TGTGCCTGGAGTGCACGGGAGGGCGAGCAGTACTTC.

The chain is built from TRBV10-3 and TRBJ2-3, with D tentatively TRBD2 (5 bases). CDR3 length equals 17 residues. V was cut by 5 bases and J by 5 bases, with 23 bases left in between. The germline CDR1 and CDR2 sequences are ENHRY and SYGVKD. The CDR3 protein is CAISNPLGGLAKDTQYF. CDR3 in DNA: TGTGCCATCAGTAACCCTCTAGGAGGCCTGGCGAAAGATACGCAGTATTTT.

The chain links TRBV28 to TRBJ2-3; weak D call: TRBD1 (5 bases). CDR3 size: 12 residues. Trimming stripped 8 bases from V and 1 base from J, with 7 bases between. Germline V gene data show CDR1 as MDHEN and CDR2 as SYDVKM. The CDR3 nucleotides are TGTGCCAGCGGGGCGGGCACAGATACGCAGTATTTT. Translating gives CASGAGTDTQYF.

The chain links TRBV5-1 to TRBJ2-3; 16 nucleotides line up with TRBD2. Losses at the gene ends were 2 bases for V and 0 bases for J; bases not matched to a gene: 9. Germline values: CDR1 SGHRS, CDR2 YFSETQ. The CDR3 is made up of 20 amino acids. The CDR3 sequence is CASSFGTSGRDPSSTDTQYF. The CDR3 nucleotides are TGCGCCAGCAGCTTTGGGACTAGCGGGAGGGATCCTTCTAGCACAGATACGCAGTATTTT.

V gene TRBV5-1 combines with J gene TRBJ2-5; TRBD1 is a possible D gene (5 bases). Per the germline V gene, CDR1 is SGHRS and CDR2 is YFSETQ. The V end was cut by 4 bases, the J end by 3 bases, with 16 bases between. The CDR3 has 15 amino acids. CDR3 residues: CASSPQVGGEETQYF. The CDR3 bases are TGCGCCAGCAGCCCACAGGTAGGCGGAGAAGAGACCCAGTACTTC.

The CDR3 protein is CASSLFSGRVASGTDTQYF. The DNA of the CDR3 is TGTGCCAGCAGTTTATTCAGCGGGCGGGTGGCTTCGGGCACAGATACGCAGTATTTT. The chain joins TRBV28 to TRBJ2-3; a possible D gene is TRBD2 (6 bases). The CDR3 contains 19 residues. Germline assignment: CDR1 MDHEN and CDR2 SYDVKM. V lost 1 base and J 1 base, leaving 21 bases between the germline ends.

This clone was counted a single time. The CDR3 region is CASSFGASGANVLTF. The CDR3 DNA is TGTGCCAGCAGTTTTGGTGCTTCTGGGGCCAACGTCCTGACTTTC. The V gene is TRBV28, the J gene TRBJ2-6; D gene unclear. Trimming removed 3 bases at V and 1 base at J, with 7 bases between. The length of the CDR3 is 15 residues. Germline V gene data show CDR1 as MDHEN and CDR2 as SYDVKM.

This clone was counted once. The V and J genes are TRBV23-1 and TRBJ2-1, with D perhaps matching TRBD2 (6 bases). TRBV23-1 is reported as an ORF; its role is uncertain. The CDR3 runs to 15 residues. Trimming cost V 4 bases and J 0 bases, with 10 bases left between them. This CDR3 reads CASSRGLISYNEQFF. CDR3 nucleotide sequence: TGCGCCAGCAGTCGGGGACTGATCTCCTACAATGAGCAGTTCTTC.

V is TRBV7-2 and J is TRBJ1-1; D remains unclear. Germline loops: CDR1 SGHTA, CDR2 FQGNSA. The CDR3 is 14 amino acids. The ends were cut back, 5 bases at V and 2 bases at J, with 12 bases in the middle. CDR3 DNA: TGTGCCAGCAGCCCACAAGGACTTAACACTGAAGCTTTCTTT. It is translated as CASSPQGLNTEAFF.

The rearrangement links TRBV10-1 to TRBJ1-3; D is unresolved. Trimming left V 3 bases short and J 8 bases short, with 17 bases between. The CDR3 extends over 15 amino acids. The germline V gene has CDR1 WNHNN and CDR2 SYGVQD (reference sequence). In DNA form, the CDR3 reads TGCGCCAGCAGTGAAGGCAAGAGGCCTGGGGACACCATATATTTT. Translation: CASSEGKRPGDTIYF.

This chain's CDR3 is CASSGGALETQYF. CDR3 sequence (DNA): TGTGCCAGCAGCGGGGGGGCTTTGGAGACCCAGTACTTC. The V and J genes are TRBV9 and TRBJ2-5; D could derive from TRBD1 or TRBD2 (6 bases each). This CDR3 contains 13 residues. Germline values: CDR1 SGDLS, CDR2 YYNGEE. Trimming removed 3 bases from V and 5 bases from J, with 11 bases in between.

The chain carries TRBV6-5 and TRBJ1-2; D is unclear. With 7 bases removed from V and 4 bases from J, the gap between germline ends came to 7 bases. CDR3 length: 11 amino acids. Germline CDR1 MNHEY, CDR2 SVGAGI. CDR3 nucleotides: TGTGCCAGCACCAACGCCTATGGCTACACCTTC. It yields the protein CASTNAYGYTF.

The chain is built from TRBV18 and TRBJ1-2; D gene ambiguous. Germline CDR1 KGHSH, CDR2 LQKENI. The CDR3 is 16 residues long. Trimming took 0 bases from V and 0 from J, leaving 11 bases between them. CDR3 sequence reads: CASSPPNGLANYGYTF. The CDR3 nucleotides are TGTGCCAGCTCACCACCCAACGGCCTAGCTAACTATGGCTACACCTTC. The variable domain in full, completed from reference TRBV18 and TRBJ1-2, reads NAGVMQNPRHLVRRRGQEARLRCSPMKGHSHVYWYRQLPEEGLKFMVYLQKENIIDESGMPKERFSAEFPKEGPSILRIQQVVRGDSAAYFCASSPPNGLANYGYTFGSGTRLTVV.

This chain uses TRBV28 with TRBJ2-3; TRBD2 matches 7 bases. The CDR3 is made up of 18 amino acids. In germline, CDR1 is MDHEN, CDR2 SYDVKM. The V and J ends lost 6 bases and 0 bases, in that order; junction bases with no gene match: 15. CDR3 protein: CASSPGWAGVPSTDTQYF. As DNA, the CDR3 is TGTGCCAGCAGCCCGGGATGGGCGGGAGTCCCTAGCACAGATACGCAGTATTTT.

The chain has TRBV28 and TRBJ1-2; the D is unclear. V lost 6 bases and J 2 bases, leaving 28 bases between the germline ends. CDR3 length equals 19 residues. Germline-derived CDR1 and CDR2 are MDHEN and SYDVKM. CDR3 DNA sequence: TGTGCCAGCAGCCCCCTGCTAAGGCGGTCTCGAGTCCTAAACTATGGCTACACCTTC. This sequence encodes CASSPLLRRSRVLNYGYTF.

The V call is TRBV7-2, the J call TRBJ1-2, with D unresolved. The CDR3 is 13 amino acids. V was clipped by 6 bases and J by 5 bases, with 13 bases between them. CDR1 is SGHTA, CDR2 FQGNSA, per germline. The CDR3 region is CASRNLNPYGYTF. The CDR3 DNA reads TGTGCCAGCAGAAACCTCAACCCTTATGGCTACACCTTC.

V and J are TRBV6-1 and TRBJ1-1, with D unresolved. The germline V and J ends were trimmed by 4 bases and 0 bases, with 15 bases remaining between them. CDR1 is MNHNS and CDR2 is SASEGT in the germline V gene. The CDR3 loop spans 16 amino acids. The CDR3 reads CASSVFSLHLNTEAFF. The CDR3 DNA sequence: TGTGCCAGCAGTGTGTTTTCTTTACACCTGAACACTGAAGCTTTCTTT.

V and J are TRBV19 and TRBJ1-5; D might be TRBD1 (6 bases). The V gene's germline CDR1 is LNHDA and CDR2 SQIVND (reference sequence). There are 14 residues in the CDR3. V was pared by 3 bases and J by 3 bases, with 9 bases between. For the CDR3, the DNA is TGTGCCAGTAGTATCGGACAGAACAATCAGCCCCAGCATTTT. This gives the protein CASSIGQNNQPQHF.